The present T cell receptor (beta chain) was sequenced within a study of blood T cell repertoires in COVID-19. Study in general: Italy, Spain and the United States were the sources of the convalescent and acute COVID-19 samples. Sample material is recorded as cDNA or gDNA derived from T cells, B-cell-depleted T cells, or PBMCs.

Authors' processing steps: It was from reference gene primer amplification that nucleated cell counts were estimated. Libraries were prepared by immunoSEQ multiplex PCR; TCRdb keeps only in-frame clonotypes and omits some of them. D and trimming come from the DNA, and the V and J calls and clone size come from that table. The data show 150,000 to 200,000 clones, roughly 85% seen once. Germline loops: CDR1 MNHEY, CDR2 SVGAGI. V shed 5 bases, J shed 7 bases, and the junction held 8 bases outside the gene matches. The CDR3 has 14 residues. This clonotype originated in a human donor with acute or convalescent COVID-19. The donor label of this sample is uncertain. V and J are TRBV6-5 and TRBJ1-1, with TRBD1 identical over 9 bases. Sequences were obtained from peripheral blood. In DNA, the CDR3 is TGTGCCAGCAGTCTAACAGGGGGCGGAAGTGAAGCTTTCTTT. This codes for CASSLTGGGSEAFF.